This T cell receptor beta chain was identified during a study of blood T cell repertoires in COVID-19. Study at large: Samples of COVID-19 (acute and convalescent) were obtained from the United States, Italy and Spain. PBMCs, B-cell-depleted T cells, or T cells provided the cDNA or gDNA that made up the material.

Only in-frame clones appear in the TCRdb table, and some are missing; sequencing was by immunoSEQ multiplex PCR. The sample records about 170,000 clones, about four fifths being singletons. This CDR3 has 20 amino acids. The germline CDR1 and CDR2 sequences are MDHEN and SYDVKM. A note on this clone: An end of the junction does not agree with germline; a read error may underlie this.

This receptor was identified in a woman aged 80 or older with acute or convalescent COVID-19. The chain joins TRBV28 to TRBJ2-2; TRBD2 agrees at 15 bases. Material for sequencing was peripheral blood. The DNA of the CDR3 is TGTGCCAGCAGTAATGACTTTGGACTAGCGGGAGGGCCGAAGACCGGGGAGCTGTTTTTT. Protein: CASSNDFGLAGGPKTGELFF.